Below, 28 T cell receptor beta chains from the same sample are listed, as sequenced in a study of beta chain features in type 1 diabetes. Expressed TCRB transcripts were sequenced because the isolated RNA had all been reverse transcribed beforehand. Assay: immunoSEQ multiplex PCR; the TCRdb copy retains only in-frame clones and omits some. In the table there are about 270,000 clones, less than 15% of which are singletons. The sequenced sample consisted of naive CD4+ T cells from blood. The origin of the receptors is a woman aged 40 to 50 in good health.

The rearrangement joins TRBV4-3 to TRBJ2-5, with D perhaps TRBD1 (5 bases). Looked up from germline, CDR1 is LGHNA and CDR2 is YSLEER. The V end lost 0 bases, the J end lost 5 bases, and 10 bases lay between the germline ends. This CDR3 contains 14 residues. CDR3 sequence (DNA): TGCGCCAGCAGCCAAGAAGTCAGGGTCGAGACCCAGTACTTC. This codes for CASSQEVRVETQYF.

The chain combines TRBV7-9 with TRBJ2-7; 10 bases are a match to TRBD1. The V gene end was trimmed by 5 bases and the J gene end by 5 bases; junction bases not matched to a gene: 6. Germline CDR1 reads SEHNR; CDR2 reads FQNEAQ (reference sequence). The CDR3 has 14 residues. The CDR3 coding sequence is TGTGCCAGCAGCCACGACAGGGGGCTGGACGAGCAGTACTTC. This codes for CASSHDRGLDEQYF.

This clone showed up just a few times. This rearrangement joins TRBV29-1 to TRBJ1-2; 12 positions agree with TRBD1. This CDR3 contains 15 residues. Germline CDR1 is SQVTM and CDR2 is ANQGSEA. J lost 4 bases, V lost 6 bases, and 9 bases had no gene match. Written as DNA, the CDR3 is TGCAGCGTGGGGACCGGGACAGGGGGCCTCTATGGCTACACCTTC. Encoded protein: CSVGTGTGGLYGYTF. The whole variable domain, remainder taken from reference TRBV29-1 and TRBJ1-2, is SAVISQKPSRDICQRGTSLTIQCQVDSQVTMMFWYRQQPGQSLTLIATANQGSEATYESGFVIDKFPISRPNLTFSTLTVSNMSPEDSSIYLCSVGTGTGGLYGYTFGSGTRLTVV.

V is TRBV11-2 and J is TRBJ2-2; the match to TRBD1 covers 8 bases. The CDR3 runs 15 residues. CDR1 SGHAT and CDR2 FQNNGV come from the germline V gene. V shed 2 bases, J shed 5 bases, and the junction held 4 bases outside the gene matches. The CDR3 DNA is TGTGCCAGCAGCTTATTGACAGGGGAGACCGGGGAGCTGTTTTTT. Amino acid sequence: CASSLLTGETGELFF.

This clone was seen a handful of times. This chain connects TRBV10-3 to TRBJ2-1; possible D gene TRBD2, 5 bases. This CDR3 is 15 amino acids long. Germline V CDR1 and CDR2: ENHRY, SYGVKD. Trimming stripped 3 bases from V and 0 bases from J, with 9 bases between. The CDR3 bases are TGTGCCATCAGTGACGGACTGAACTCCTACAATGAGCAGTTCTTC. The encoded protein is CAISDGLNSYNEQFF.

V gene TRBV6-1 combines with J gene TRBJ1-2, with D unresolved. The V and J ends lost 3 bases and 8 bases respectively, with 10 bases between them. Per germline, CDR1 MNHNS and CDR2 SASEGT. CDR3 length: 12 amino acids. The CDR3 bases are TGTGCCAGCAGTGACCCATCCCGGGGCTACACCTTC. It is translated as CASSDPSRGYTF.

The chain uses TRBV9 and TRBJ2-7; 7 positions match TRBD1. This CDR3 is built from 13 residues. V shed 3 bases, J shed 6 bases, and the junction held 6 bases outside the gene matches. Germline CDR1 reads SGDLS; CDR2 reads YYNGEE. CDR3 coding DNA: TGTGCCAGCAGCGCCAGACAGGGATCCGAGCAGTACTTC. It codes for CASSARQGSEQYF.

This chain connects TRBV2 to TRBJ2-1; weak D call: TRBD2 (6 bases). This CDR3 is built from 20 residues. Deletions cut 2 bases from V and 3 bases from J, with 26 bases between. The V gene's germline CDR1 is SNHLY and CDR2 FYNNEI. The CDR3 region has the DNA TGTGCCAGCAGTGAAAGGAGTTTATGGGGGGACCGCTCCCTCTACAATGAGCAGTTCTTC. Amino acids: CASSERSLWGDRSLYNEQFF.

This clone has just a few counts. V usage is TRBV5-1 and J usage is TRBJ1-1; TRBD1 matches at 9 bases. The germline V gene has CDR1 SGHRS and CDR2 YFSETQ. The CDR3 length is 15 residues. Trimming at V came to 4 bases and at J to 1 base, leaving 5 bases not matched to a gene. CDR3: CASSPPGQGNTEAFF. Here the CDR3 DNA reads TGCGCCAGCAGCCCACCGGGACAGGGGAACACTGAAGCTTTCTTT.

The chain links TRBV5-1 to TRBJ2-5, with a tentative D call TRBD2 (7 bases). Germline CDR1 SGHRS, CDR2 YFSETQ. This CDR3 has 16 residues. Trimming stripped 7 bases from V and 1 base from J, with 20 bases between. CDR3 sequence (DNA): TGCGCCAGCTCGGCTGGGGGGGGCGGTGGCCAAGAGACCCAGTACTTC. This encodes CASSAGGGGGQETQYF.

This clone was detected only a few times. V is TRBV18 and J is TRBJ2-3, with D maybe TRBD2 (6 bases). V was cut by 1 base and J by 0 bases, with 11 bases left in between. CDR1 KGHSH and CDR2 LQKENI come from the germline V gene. The CDR3 length is 16 residues. The CDR3 loop is CASSPRSGSSTDTQYF. DNA of the CDR3: TGTGCCAGCTCACCACGTAGCGGCTCTAGCACAGATACGCAGTATTTT.

This clone has more than one count but fewer than ten. The chain recombines TRBV5-1 with TRBJ2-7; 10 bases are a match to TRBD1. With 7 bases clipped from V and 6 bases from J, the junction kept 7 bases outside the gene matches. The CDR3 contains 13 residues. From germline, CDR1 is SGHRS and CDR2 YFSETQ. The DNA of the CDR3 is TGCGCCAGCGCACCCGGGACAGGGGTCGAGCAGTACTTC. Amino acids: CASAPGTGVEQYF.

This sequence joins TRBV5-4 and TRBJ2-1; TRBD2 might be the D (6 bases). V shed 6 bases and J shed 6 bases, with 13 bases lying between them. This CDR3 has 13 amino acids. Germline loops: CDR1 SGHNT, CDR2 YYREEE (reference sequence). DNA of the CDR3: TGTGCCAGCAACCCCGGGACTTCCAATGAGCAGTTCTTC. This sequence encodes CASNPGTSNEQFF.

The chain carries TRBV9 and TRBJ2-3; 9 bases match TRBD2. Losses at the gene ends were 0 bases for V and 7 bases for J; bases not matched to a gene: 15. Per germline, CDR1 SGDLS and CDR2 YYNGEE. The CDR3 length is 18 residues. For the CDR3, the DNA is TGTGCCAGCAGCGTAGGGGGGGTTATACAGGGACTAGCAAATACGCAGTATTTT. It specifies CASSVGGVIQGLANTQYF.

The genes are TRBV5-1 and TRBJ2-7; possible D gene TRBD1, 6 bases. V lost 2 bases to trimming and J lost 5 bases, with 11 bases between them. This CDR3 has 13 amino acids. CDR1 is SGHRS and CDR2 is YFSETQ in the germline V gene. The CDR3 DNA sequence: TGCGCCAGCAGCTTACAGGGTCTAGACGAGCAGTACTTC. It specifies CASSLQGLDEQYF.

This clone was recorded a few times. V and J are TRBV19 and TRBJ1-6; TRBD1 aligns across 9 bases. The CDR3 length is 15 residues. J gave up 7 bases and V 5 bases, and 6 bases lay outside the gene matches. Germline assignment: CDR1 LNHDA and CDR2 SQIVND (reference sequence). The DNA of the CDR3 is TGTGCCAGTAGTGGACCGGGACAGGGCAATTCACCCCTCCACTTT. Its translation is CASSGPGQGNSPLHF.

This clone turned up a few times. The V and J genes are TRBV19 and TRBJ1-2, with 12 bases identical to TRBD1. In germline, CDR1 is LNHDA, CDR2 SQIVND (reference sequence). The V and J ends lost 4 bases and 7 bases, in that order; junction bases with no gene match: 7. This CDR3 region has 15 residues. For the CDR3, the DNA is TGTGCCAGTAGTACAGGGACAGGGGGCTCCGGTGGCTACACCTTC. It is translated as CASSTGTGGSGGYTF. Full variable domain (missing parts from reference TRBV19 and TRBJ1-2): DGGITQSPKYLFRKEGQNVTLSCEQNLNHDAMYWYRQDPGQGLRLIYYSQIVNDFQKGDIAEGYSVSREKKESFPLTVTSAQKNPTAFYLCASSTGTGGSGGYTFGSGTRLTVV.

V usage is TRBV5-4 and J usage is TRBJ1-5, with 7 bases matching TRBD1. This CDR3 is 14 amino acids long. Germline lookup yields CDR1 SGHNT and CDR2 YYREEE (reference sequence). Trimming took 4 bases from V and 4 from J; bases not matched to a gene: 5. The CDR3 nucleotides read TGTGCCAGCAGCGTGACAGGGACGAATCAGCCCCAGCATTTT. Protein: CASSVTGTNQPQHF.

This clone was counted only a few times. J is TRBJ2-1 and V is TRBV4-2; 7 positions match TRBD2. Trimming cost V 6 bases and J 7 bases; bases outside gene matches: 12. The length of the CDR3 is 15 residues. Germline assignment: CDR1 LGHNA and CDR2 YNFKEQ. The CDR3 nucleotides are TGTGCCAGCAGTTTCGTGGGGGGGGGAGGGAATGAGCAGTTCTTC. Protein sequence: CASSFVGGGGNEQFF.

The chain couples TRBV11-2 to TRBJ2-5, with a tentative D call TRBD2 (5 bases). Germline V gene sequence: CDR1 SGHAT, CDR2 FQNNGV. V was trimmed by 6 bases and J by 2 bases, leaving 10 bases between them. The CDR3 totals 13 residues. The CDR3 DNA reads TGTGCCAGCAGGCCGGGGAATCAAGAGACCCAGTACTTC. Protein sequence: CASRPGNQETQYF.

This rearrangement joins TRBV18 to TRBJ1-1; D might be TRBD1 (5 bases). The germline CDR1 and CDR2 sequences are KGHSH and LQKENI. The germline V and J ends were trimmed by 4 bases and 11 bases, with 17 bases remaining between them. This CDR3 is built from 13 residues. CDR3 in amino acids: CASSLGTGEGAFF. The CDR3 DNA follows: TGTGCCAGCTCACTAGGGACCGGGGAGGGGGCTTTCTTT.

This clone has a handful of counts. This chain links TRBV5-5 with TRBJ2-1, with D unclear. Germline-derived CDR1 and CDR2 are SGHKS and YYEKEE (reference sequence). This CDR3 has 15 amino acids. Trimming took off 2 bases at V and 7 bases at J, with 16 bases between the two ends. The CDR3 loop reads CASSFAGLRQNEQFF. Written as DNA, the CDR3 is TGTGCCAGCAGCTTCGCAGGCCTTCGCCAAAATGAGCAGTTCTTC.

This clone showed up just once. The chain recombines TRBV28 with TRBJ2-4; 7 bases agree with TRBD2. The CDR3 covers 15 residues. Trimming removed 7 bases from V and 4 bases from J; junction bases left unmatched: 10. Germline CDR1 is MDHEN and CDR2 is SYDVKM. The CDR3 spells CASTPSRLAKNIQYF. As DNA, the CDR3 is TGTGCCAGCACTCCATCGCGACTAGCAAAAAACATTCAGTACTTC.

This chain uses TRBV7-9 with TRBJ1-5; 10 nucleotides line up with TRBD1. The ends lost 6 bases at V and 4 bases at J; junction bases unmatched: 12. Germline V gives CDR1 SEHNR, CDR2 FQNEAQ (reference sequence). The CDR3 spans 17 residues. In nucleotides, the CDR3 is TGTGCCAGCAGTAGAGACAGGGGGCCCGTGATAAATCAGCCCCAGCATTTT. This sequence encodes CASSRDRGPVINQPQHF.

This clone was found a few times. V usage is TRBV2 and J usage is TRBJ2-7, with 11 positions matching TRBD1. Germline CDR1 is SNHLY and CDR2 is FYNNEI. The CDR3 runs to 13 residues. The V and J ends lost 5 bases and 6 bases, in that order; junction bases with no gene match: 3. The CDR3 protein is CASSTGTGGEQYF. The CDR3, as DNA: TGTGCCAGCAGTACCGGGACAGGGGGCGAGCAGTACTTC. The full variable domain, rest sourced from reference TRBV2 and TRBJ2-7, is EPEVTQTPSHQVTQMGQEVILRCVPISNHLYFYWYRQILGQKVEFLVSFYNNEISEKSEIFDDQFSVERPDGSNFTLKIRSTKLEDSAMYFCASSTGTGGEQYFGPGTRLTVT.

The genes are TRBV7-2 and TRBJ2-2; 7 bases agree with TRBD1. The CDR3 consists of 14 residues. Germline CDR1 reads SGHTA; CDR2 reads FQGNSA. The V and J ends lost 5 bases and 4 bases, in that order; junction bases with no gene match: 4. The CDR3 DNA is TGTGCCAGCAGCCCCGACAGGGTCACCGGGGAGCTGTTTTTT. Protein sequence: CASSPDRVTGELFF. Full variable domain (outside the CDR3, taken from reference TRBV7-2 and TRBJ2-2): GAGVSQSPSNKVTEKGKDVELRCDPISGHTALYWYRQSLGQGLEFLIYFQGNSAPDKSGLPSDRFSAERTGGSVSTLTIQRTQQEDSAVYLCASSPDRVTGELFFGEGSRLTVL.

The chain employs TRBV7-9 and TRBJ2-1; a weak D match, TRBD1 (5 bases). CDR1 and CDR2 from the germline V gene are SEHNR and FQNEAQ (reference sequence). This CDR3 has 15 residues. Between the trimmed V and J ends, which lost 5 bases and 6 bases, there was a span of 17 bases. CDR3 sequence (DNA): TGTGCCAGCAGCCCACAGGAACCCTATGGCAATGAGCAGTTCTTC. The encoded protein is CASSPQEPYGNEQFF.

V and J are TRBV11-2 and TRBJ2-7; 10 bases agree with TRBD1. There are 15 residues in the CDR3. Germline lookup yields CDR1 SGHAT and CDR2 FQNNGV. Trimming removed 3 bases from V and 0 bases from J; junction bases left unmatched: 2. CDR3 coding DNA: TGTGCCAGCAGCTTGGGACAGGGGTTCTCCTACGAGCAGTACTTC. This sequence encodes CASSLGQGFSYEQYF.